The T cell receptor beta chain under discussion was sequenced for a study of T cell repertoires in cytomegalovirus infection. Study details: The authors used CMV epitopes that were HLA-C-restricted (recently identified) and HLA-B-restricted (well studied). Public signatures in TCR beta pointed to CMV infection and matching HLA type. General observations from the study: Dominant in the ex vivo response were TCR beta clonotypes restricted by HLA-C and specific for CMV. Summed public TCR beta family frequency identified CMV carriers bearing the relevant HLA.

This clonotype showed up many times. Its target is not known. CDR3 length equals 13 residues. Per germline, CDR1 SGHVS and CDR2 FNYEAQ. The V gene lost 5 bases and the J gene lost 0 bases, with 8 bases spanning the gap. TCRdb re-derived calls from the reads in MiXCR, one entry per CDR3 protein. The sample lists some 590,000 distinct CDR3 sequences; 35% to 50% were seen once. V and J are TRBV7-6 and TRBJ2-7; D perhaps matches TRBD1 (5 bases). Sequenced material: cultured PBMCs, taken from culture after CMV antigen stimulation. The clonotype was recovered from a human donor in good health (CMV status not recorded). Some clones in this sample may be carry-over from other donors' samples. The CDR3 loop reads CASSQGVSYEQYF. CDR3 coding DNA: TGTGCCAGCAGCCAAGGGGTCTCCTACGAGCAGTACTTC.